The 5 T cell receptor beta chains presented below share a single source sample, sequenced in a study of blood T cell repertoires in COVID-19. Profiling relied on immunoSEQ multiplex PCR, and the TCRdb table lists in-frame clones only, not all of them. Of about 150,000 clones listed, roughly 84% are singletons. Material: peripheral blood. The receptors come from a young man with active or convalescent COVID-19.

J is TRBJ1-5 and V is TRBV5-6; D not resolved. The CDR3 sequence is 16 residues long. Deletions cut 0 bases from V and 1 base from J, with 11 bases between. From germline, CDR1 is SGHDT and CDR2 YYEEEE. In DNA form, the CDR3 reads TGTGCCAGCAGCTTGGGCCCCGACGGGAGCAATCAGCCCCAGCATTTT. Translating gives CASSLGPDGSNQPQHF.

The chain couples TRBV5-1 to TRBJ1-3; 9 bases agree with TRBD1. V gave up 3 bases and J gave up 1 base; unmatched junction bases: 2. CDR1 is SGHRS, CDR2 YFSETQ, per germline. This CDR3 is built from 15 residues. The CDR3 DNA reads TGCGCCAGCAGCTGGGGACAGGGTTCTGGAAACACCATATATTTT. It codes for CASSWGQGSGNTIYF.

This clone was detected only a few times. The chain uses TRBV9 and TRBJ1-2; the match to TRBD1 covers 10 bases. CDR1 and CDR2 (germline): SGDLS, YYNGEE. The CDR3 length is 18 residues. The V and J ends lost 5 bases and 1 base, in that order; junction bases with no gene match: 14. CDR3 residues: CASSDPGTGASLNYGYTF. The CDR3 DNA reads TGTGCCAGCAGTGATCCCGGGACAGGGGCCTCCCTTAACTATGGCTACACCTTC.

The V call is TRBV6-5, the J call TRBJ2-3; D is unclear. This CDR3 comprises 11 residues. V lost 6 bases and J lost 3, with 4 bases in between. Per germline, CDR1 MNHEY and CDR2 SVGAGI. CDR3 in amino acids: CASSRTDTQYF. The DNA for the CDR3 is TGTGCCAGCAGCCGGACAGATACGCAGTATTTT.

The chain has TRBV7-9 and TRBJ1-2; D perhaps matches TRBD1 (6 bases). Germline values: CDR1 SEHNR, CDR2 FQNEAQ (reference sequence). The CDR3 totals 16 residues. The V gene lost 6 bases and the J gene lost 2 bases, with 19 bases spanning the gap. The CDR3 DNA sequence: TGTGCCAGCAGAGGGGGAGACGGAGGAAGAAACTATGGCTACACCTTC. Its translation is CASRGGDGGRNYGYTF.